The 18 T cell receptor beta chains given below trace back to one sample, sequenced in a study of metastatic and nonmetastatic thyroid tumors. TCRdb reanalyzed the PCR reads with MiXCR. The table records 25,000 to 35,000 clones, approximately 10% of them present only once. Patients underwent thyroid surgery, and none had received any treatment before it. The sequenced material came from blood. The receptors derive from a female donor with papillary thyroid cancer or a benign thyroid nodule (not recorded which). Some clones in this sample may be carry-over from other donors' samples.

The table lists this clone with a count of one. The chain carries TRBV5-4 and TRBJ2-3; D may be TRBD1 or TRBD2 (5 bases each). This CDR3 has 17 residues. The germline V gene encodes CDR1 SGHNT and CDR2 YYREEE (reference sequence). V gave up 0 bases and J gave up 3 bases, with 17 bases separating them. CDR3 protein: CASSLGGAPWGTDTQYF. CDR3 sequence (DNA): TGTGCCAGCAGCTTGGGAGGGGCACCGTGGGGTACAGATACGCAGTATTTT.

The sample holds many counts of this clone. The V call is TRBV4-3, the J call TRBJ2-3; 8 bases are a match to TRBD1. Trimming took 2 bases from V and 5 from J; bases not matched to a gene: 9. The CDR3 length is 16 residues. Germline loops: CDR1 LGHNA, CDR2 YSLEER. CDR3 protein: CASSQQLRGQEDTQYF. DNA of the CDR3: TGCGCCAGCAGCCAACAACTGAGGGGACAGGAAGATACGCAGTATTTT.

This clone was counted many times. This chain uses TRBV19 with TRBJ2-7, with D unclear. Trimming shortened V by 5 bases and J by 3 bases, and 11 bases separated the two germline ends. Germline V gives CDR1 LNHDA, CDR2 SQIVND (reference sequence). There are 13 residues in the CDR3. The CDR3 bases are TGTGCCAGTAGTCGGTCCAGAGACTACGAGCAGTACTTC. Encoded protein: CASSRSRDYEQYF. Looking up the rest from reference TRBV19 and TRBJ2-7 gives the full variable domain: DGGITQSPKYLFRKEGQNVTLSCEQNLNHDAMYWYRQDPGQGLRLIYYSQIVNDFQKGDIAEGYSVSREKKESFPLTVTSAQKNPTAFYLCASSRSRDYEQYFGPGTRLTVT.

This clone appeared many times. The V call is TRBV18, the J call TRBJ2-5; D unresolved. Germline V CDR1 and CDR2: KGHSH, LQKENI. CDR3 size: 14 residues. Trimming removed 0 bases at V and 2 bases at J, with 7 bases between. CDR3 nucleotide sequence: TGTGCCAGCTCACCACCGGGCAGTCAAGAGACCCAGTACTTC. Amino acid sequence: CASSPPGSQETQYF.

This clone was observed at least ten times. The chain combines TRBV11-3 with TRBJ1-6; D not certain. Trimming cost V 3 bases and J 10 bases, with 16 bases left between them. This CDR3 contains 15 residues. Germline lookup yields CDR1 SGHNT and CDR2 YENEEA. CDR3 sequence: CASSFGQERRSPLHF. The CDR3 DNA follows: TGTGCCAGCAGCTTTGGGCAGGAACGAAGGTCACCCCTCCACTTT.

The V gene is TRBV6-6, the J gene TRBJ1-6; 7 nucleotides align to TRBD1. The CDR3 spans 17 residues. CDR1 MNHNY and CDR2 SVGAGI come from the germline V gene (reference sequence). The V segment lost 2 bases and the J segment 2 bases; nucleotides outside the gene matches: 6. The CDR3 loop is CASSYLGDSAYNSPLHF. As DNA, the CDR3 is TGTGCCAGCAGTTACCTAGGGGACAGCGCCTATAATTCACCCCTCCACTTT.

The sample holds many counts of this clone. The chain uses TRBV5-4 and TRBJ2-2, with D unclear. V was cut by 6 bases and J by 3 bases, with 6 bases left in between. The length of the CDR3 is 12 residues. Germline values: CDR1 SGHNT, CDR2 YYREEE (reference sequence). The CDR3 DNA reads TGTGCCAGCAAAGGTTACACCGGGGAGCTGTTTTTT. Residues: CASKGYTGELFF. Combining the CDR3 with reference TRBV5-4 and TRBJ2-2 gives the whole variable domain ETGVTQSPTHLIKTRGQQVTLRCSSQSGHNTVSWYQQALGQGPQFIFQYYREEENGRGNFPPRFSGLQFPNYSSELNVNALELDDSALYLCASKGYTGELFFGEGSRLTVL.

A remark on this clone: Possible read error: a much larger clone is one base away. V is TRBV6-2 or TRBV6-3 and J is TRBJ1-5; D is possibly TRBD1 (6 bases). The CDR3 loop spans 15 amino acids. Trimming removed 0 bases at V and 7 bases at J, with 13 bases between. Germline values: CDR1 MNHEY, CDR2 SVGEGT. DNA for the CDR3: TGTGCCAGCAGTTACTCGGGACAAGACATGCAGCCCCAGCATTTT. It codes for CASSYSGQDMQPQHF.

This clone was seen at least ten times. A read error may be the cause here, since a much bigger clone is one base away. The chain couples TRBV5-1 to TRBJ1-1; D unresolved. Germline CDR1 is SGHRS and CDR2 is YFSETQ. Trimming left V 3 bases short and J 2 bases short, with 11 bases between. This CDR3 region has 14 residues. CDR3 region: CASSWTAGNTEAFF. CDR3 DNA sequence: TGCGCCAGCAGCTGGACGGCAGGTAACACTGAAGCTTTCTTT. Full variable domain (missing parts from reference TRBV5-1 and TRBJ1-1): KAGVTQTPRYLIKTRGQQVTLSCSPISGHRSVSWYQQTPGQGLQFLFEYFSETQRNKGNFPGRFSGRQFSNSRSEMNVSTLELGDSALYLCASSWTAGNTEAFFGQGTRLTVV.

In its sample, this clone was seen many times. The CDR3 coding sequence is TGTGCCATCAGTGAGGGTCTTGGCGAGCAGTACTTC. It encodes CAISEGLGEQYF. The chain links TRBV10-3 to TRBJ2-7; D gene uncertain. The CDR3 is 12 amino acids. The germline V gene encodes CDR1 ENHRY and CDR2 SYGVKD. V dropped 2 bases and J dropped 6 bases, with 8 bases sitting between them.

This clone was found many times. The J gene is TRBJ1-2, the V gene TRBV27; 7 bases are shared with TRBD1. Losses at the gene ends were 6 bases for V and 1 base for J; bases not matched to a gene: 8. The CDR3 is 15 residues long. CDR1 is MNHEY and CDR2 is SMNVEV in the germline V gene (reference sequence). CDR3 sequence: CASRLRGLGNYGYTF. DNA of the CDR3: TGTGCCAGCAGACTAAGGGGGCTGGGTAACTATGGCTACACCTTC.

The J gene is TRBJ2-1, the V gene TRBV6-2 or TRBV6-3, with 9 nucleotides matching TRBD1. With 2 bases clipped from V and 7 bases from J, the junction kept 9 bases outside the gene matches. CDR3 length: 16 amino acids. Germline V gene lookup returns CDR1 MNHEY and CDR2 SVGEGT. CDR3 amino acids: CASSYRIVGTGNEQFF. The CDR3 DNA reads TGTGCCAGCAGTTACAGAATAGTAGGGACAGGGAATGAGCAGTTCTTC.

This clone has at least ten counts. J is TRBJ2-1 and V is TRBV4-3; no clear D. The germline gives CDR1 LGHNA, CDR2 YSLEER. The CDR3 runs to 13 residues. The germline V and J ends were trimmed by 0 bases and 6 bases, with 6 bases remaining between them. CDR3 sequence reads: CASSQENSNEQFF. DNA for the CDR3: TGCGCCAGCAGCCAAGAGAACAGCAATGAGCAGTTCTTC.

This clone was counted at least ten times. CDR3 protein: CASSQDEFEGRTDTQYF. The CDR3 DNA sequence: TGCGCCAGCAGCCAAGATGAATTCGAGGGCCGCACAGATACGCAGTATTTT. The chain joins TRBV4-3 to TRBJ2-3; TRBD2 is a possible D gene (5 bases). The CDR3 spans 17 residues. Between the trimmed V and J ends, which lost 0 bases and 1 base, there was a span of 14 bases. The germline CDR1 and CDR2 sequences are LGHNA and YSLEER.

The chain joins TRBV6-1 to TRBJ2-2; 13 nucleotides match TRBD2. V was clipped by 6 bases and J by 6 bases; unmatched bases: 4. The length of the CDR3 is 15 residues. Germline-derived CDR1 and CDR2 are MNHNS and SASEGT. The CDR3 DNA follows: TGTGCCAGCAGACCCGGGACTAGCGGGGCCGGGGAGCTGTTTTTT. This encodes CASRPGTSGAGELFF.

This clone qualifies as medium-sized. J is TRBJ2-2 and V is TRBV6-2 or TRBV6-3; D not certain. CDR1 is MNHEY, CDR2 SVGEGT, per germline. The length of the CDR3 is 14 residues. The ends were cut back, 0 bases at V and 5 bases at J, with 7 bases in the middle. For the CDR3, the DNA is TGTGCCAGCAGTTACTCGATCAGGACCGGGGAGCTGTTTTTT. This translates into CASSYSIRTGELFF.

This clone has a count of ten or more. The V call is TRBV7-9, the J call TRBJ2-1; D perhaps matches TRBD2 (5 bases). The germline V gene has CDR1 SEHNR and CDR2 FQNEAQ (reference sequence). V was shortened by 4 bases and J by 1 base, with 11 bases between the two germline ends. The CDR3 extends over 15 amino acids. The CDR3 sequence: CASSYPGGSYNEQFF. The CDR3 coding sequence is TGTGCCAGCAGCTACCCCGGAGGTTCCTACAATGAGCAGTTCTTC.

This clone was detected many times. The chain employs TRBV6-4 and TRBJ2-1; 9 nucleotides line up with TRBD2. Germline loops: CDR1 MRHNA, CDR2 SNTAGT. The CDR3 contains 15 residues. J lost 8 bases, V lost 0 bases, and 5 bases had no gene match. Here the CDR3 reads CASSDSAGTSHEQFF. CDR3 DNA: TGTGCCAGCAGTGACTCTGCAGGGACTAGCCATGAGCAGTTCTTC.